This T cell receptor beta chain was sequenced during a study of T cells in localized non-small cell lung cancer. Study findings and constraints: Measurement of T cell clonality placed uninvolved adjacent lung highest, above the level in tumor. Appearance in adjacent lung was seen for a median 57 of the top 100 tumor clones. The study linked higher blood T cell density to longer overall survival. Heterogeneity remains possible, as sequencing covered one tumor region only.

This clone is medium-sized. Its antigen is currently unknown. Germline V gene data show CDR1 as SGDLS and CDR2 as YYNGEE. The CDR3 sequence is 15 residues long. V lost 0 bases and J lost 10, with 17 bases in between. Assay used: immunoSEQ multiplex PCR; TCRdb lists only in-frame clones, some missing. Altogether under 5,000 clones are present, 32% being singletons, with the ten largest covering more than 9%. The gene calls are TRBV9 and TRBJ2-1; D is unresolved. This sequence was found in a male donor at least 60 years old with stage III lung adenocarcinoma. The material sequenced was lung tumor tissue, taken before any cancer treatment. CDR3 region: CASSVDIVGSREQFF. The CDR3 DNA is TGTGCCAGCAGCGTAGATATAGTGGGTAGCCGGGAGCAGTTCTTC.